This T cell receptor (beta chain) was found in a study of low-dose radiotherapy and immunotherapy resistance in tumors. As for the study in general: Cohort 1 patients were irradiated with 0.5 Gy fractions every 2 weeks to 6.5 Gy total. Daily oral aspirin at 300 mg began on cycle 1 day 1 and lasted four cycles.

Notes on this clonotype: A read error is the likely source, as a far larger clone sits one nucleotide away.

As to time point: before trial treatment. Low-dose radiotherapy, low-dose cyclophosphamide, aspirin, ipilimumab and nivolumab were all given to the donors. Each patient who was eligible had an advanced solid tumor with no tumor-infiltrating lymphocytes. This CDR3 contains 15 residues. V lost 8 bases to trimming and J lost 10 bases; unmatched junction nucleotides: 15. Germline lookup yields CDR1 MDHEN and CDR2 SYDVKM. TRAV- and TRBV-specific primers were used for first-strand cDNA, which covered alpha and beta chains. With a constant-region primer and a V-primer adapter, TCRs were subjected to roughly 20 PCR cycles of amplification. Via MiXCR, TCRdb re-called the reads, giving one row per CDR3 protein. The table records 35,000 to 50,000 distinct CDR3 sequences, about a third of them present only once.

This chain uses TRBV28 with TRBJ2-1; 9 bases fit TRBD1. Material: PBMCs, obtained before treatment. The receptor comes from a male donor with gallbladder cancer. CDR3 sequence: CASALGTGLSYEQFF. CDR3 coding DNA: TGTGCCAGCGCGCTGGGGACAGGGCTTTCCTACGAGCAGTTCTTC.